This note documents a single TCR beta chain sequence. This sample stems from a study of T cells in Graves' hyperthyroidism and ophthalmopathy. The CDR3 extends over 16 amino acids. The J segment lost 0 bases and the V segment lost 5 bases, leaving 7 bases of the junction unmatched. Germline-derived CDR1 and CDR2 are SEHNR and FQNEAQ (reference sequence). It was RNA transcripts that yielded the amplified TCR beta CDR3 regions. HTBI primers were the set used in a first-round RT-PCR of the TCR CDR3. TCRdb reprocessed the multiplex PCR reads via MiXCR and lists one record per CDR3 protein. In the table there are about 680,000 distinct CDR3 sequences, about 35% of which are singletons.

Sample: blood. This sequence was found in a woman aged 40 to 49 with Graves' hyperthyroidism. The gene calls are TRBV7-9 and TRBJ1-3; TRBD1 matches at 7 bases. The CDR3 region is CASSEIRDSSGNTIYF. Written as DNA, the CDR3 is TGTGCCAGCAGCGAGATCCGGGACAGCTCTGGAAACACCATATATTTT.